This is a list of T cell receptor beta chains from one sample in a study of naive and memory T cell subsets. TCRdb recomputed calls from the UMI-ligation and nested PCR reads with MiXCR, one row per CDR3 protein. The sample holds about 150,000 distinct CDR3 sequences, 22% seen once. Material for sequencing was naive CD4+ T cells from blood. The receptor set was obtained from a human donor in good health. Both conserved end residues are part of each CDR3. Each record gives: J gene, D gene, clone size, V gene, CDR3 DNA, CDR3 protein. D genes are given only for firm matches. Size tells how often a clone was seen (once, few, many) or the class of an expanded clone, and some rows leave it out.

>TRBJ2-1|TRBD2|.|TRBV3-1
TGTGCCAGCAGCCTTTTACTAGCGGGAGGGCCCGGTGAGCAGTTCTTC
CASSLLLAGGPGEQFF
>TRBJ2-4|TRBD1|few|TRBV5-1
TGCGCCAGCAGCCTCACCCCTTCTCCGGGACAGGGTAACATTCAGTACTTC
CASSLTPSPGQGNIQYF
>TRBJ2-1|.|few|TRBV24-1
TGTGCCACCAGTGATTATGGGGGCCCAAGGGGCTACAATGAGCAGTTCTTC
CATSDYGGPRGYNEQFF
>TRBJ2-3|.|.|TRBV20-1
TGCAGTGCTAGTCTCAGGTGGGATACGCAGTATTTT
CSASLRWDTQYF
>TRBJ1-6|.|few|TRBV3-1
TGTGCCAGCACCACAGCCAGGGTCTTAGGATCACCCCTCCACTTT
CASTTARVLGSPLHF
>TRBJ2-7|TRBD2|.|TRBV30
TGTGCCTGGAGTGTCGGGACTAGCGGGAGCTACGAGCAGTACTTC
CAWSVGTSGSYEQYF
>TRBJ2-7|.|many|TRBV12-3/TRBV12-4
TGTGCCAGCAGTCTAAAGGTCGAATACGAGCAGTACTTC
CASSLKVEYEQYF
>TRBJ2-2|.|few|TRBV11-3
TGTGCCAGCAGCAACCGTGGTAGGGAGCTGTTTTTT
CASSNRGRELFF
>TRBJ2-3|.|.|TRBV10-3
TGTGCCATCAGTGAGTCGGCGGGAAGCACAGATACGCAGTATTTT
CAISESAGSTDTQYF
>TRBJ2-3|TRBD2|.|TRBV2
TGTGTCCTCTCAGGGCTAGCGGGACCAGATACGCAGTATTTT
CVLSGLAGPDTQYF
>TRBJ1-4|TRBD1|many|TRBV4-2
TGTGCCAGCAGCCAAGGACAGGGGACAACTAATGAAAAACTGTTTTTT
CASSQGQGTTNEKLFF
>TRBJ2-1|.|many|TRBV11-2
TGTGCCAGCAGCTTTTTCGAGATCAATGAGCAGTTCTTC
CASSFFEINEQFF
>TRBJ1-1|.|.|TRBV29-1
TGCAGCGTTGCTGGGAGCACTGAAGCTTTCTTT
CSVAGSTEAFF
>TRBJ2-5|.|many|TRBV6-1
TGTGCCAGCAGGCTACAGGGATTTCGGGAGACCCAGTACTTC
CASRLQGFRETQYF
>TRBJ2-1|.|.|TRBV7-9
TGTGCCAGCAGCTTAGCGGGAAATCCTCACAATGAGCAGTTCTTC
CASSLAGNPHNEQFF
>TRBJ1-1|TRBD1|few|TRBV19
TGTGCCAGCCGAGACAGGGCGACGCGGACTGAAGCTTTCTTT
CASRDRATRTEAFF
>TRBJ1-5|.|.|TRBV20-1
TGCAGTGCTAGGAGGGGCGGCAATCAGCCCCAGCATTTT
CSARRGGNQPQHF
>TRBJ2-1|.|.|TRBV20-1
TGCAGTGCTAGAGCCGTCAGGGGGGGTGAGCAGTTCTTC
CSARAVRGGEQFF
>TRBJ2-7|TRBD1|few|TRBV5-1
TGCGCCAGCAGCCCCACCACAGGGGCCCCAGTTGAGCAGTACTTC
CASSPTTGAPVEQYF
>TRBJ2-1|TRBD2|few|TRBV3-1
TGTGCCAGCAGCCAAGATCTAGTGGGGGGAGCGGCGGGAGGGCCTAGAAATGAGCAGTTCTTC
CASSQDLVGGAAGGPRNEQFF
>TRBJ2-5|TRBD2|many|TRBV30
TGTGCCTGGAGAGTGTATCGGGGGGGGGAGACCCAGTACTTC
CAWRVYRGGETQYF
>TRBJ2-7|.|once|TRBV2
TGTGCCAGCACCTTGGAGACCCCGGGGACCTACGAGCAGTACTTC
CASTLETPGTYEQYF
>TRBJ2-5|TRBD2|.|TRBV19
TGTGCCAGTAGGCGACTAGCGGGAGGAGTGTTACAGGAGACCCAGTACTTC
CASRRLAGGVLQETQYF
>TRBJ2-3|TRBD2|.|TRBV6-6
TGTGCCAGCAGTTACTCGACTAGCGGGAGAACAGATACGCAGTATTTT
CASSYSTSGRTDTQYF
>TRBJ2-1|.|many|TRBV18
TGTGCCAGCTCACCCCTGGCCGCGATATACAATGAGCAGTTCTTC
CASSPLAAIYNEQFF
>TRBJ1-3|.|.|TRBV18
TGTGCCAGCTCACCAAGGAAAGGCAGAAGCTCTGGAAACACCATATATTTT
CASSPRKGRSSGNTIYF
>TRBJ2-3|TRBD2|many|TRBV30
TGTGCCTGGAGCACTAGCGGCACAGATACGCAGTATTTT
CAWSTSGTDTQYF
>TRBJ1-1|.|.|TRBV25-1
TGTGCCAGCAGTCACACAGGGTACACTGAAGCTTTCTTT
CASSHTGYTEAFF
>TRBJ1-2|.|.|TRBV3-1
TGTGCCAGCAGCCTAACCTATAACTATGGCTACACCTTC
CASSLTYNYGYTF